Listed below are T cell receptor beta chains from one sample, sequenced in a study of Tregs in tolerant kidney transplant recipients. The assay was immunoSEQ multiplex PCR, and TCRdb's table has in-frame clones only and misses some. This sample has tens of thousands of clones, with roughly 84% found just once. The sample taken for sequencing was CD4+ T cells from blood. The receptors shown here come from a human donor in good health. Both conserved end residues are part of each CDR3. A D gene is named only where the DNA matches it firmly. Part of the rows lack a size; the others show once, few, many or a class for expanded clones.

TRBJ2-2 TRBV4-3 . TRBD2 TGCGCCAGCAGCCAAGGTCTGGGACTAGCGGTGAACACCGGGGAGCTGTTTTTT CASSQGLGLAVNTGELFF
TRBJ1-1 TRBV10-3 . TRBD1 TGTGCCATCAGTGAGAACAGGGGGCTGGAGTACACTGAAGCTTTCTTT CAISENRGLEYTEAFF
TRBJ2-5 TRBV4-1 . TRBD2 TGCGCCAGCAGCCAAGGACAGGCTAGCGGGGTGTGGAGGGAGACCCAGTACTTC CASSQGQASGVWRETQYF
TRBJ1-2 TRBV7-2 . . TGTGCCAGCAGCTTCCGGGCGGACAGTAACTATGGCTACACCTTC CASSFRADSNYGYTF
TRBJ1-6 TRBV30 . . TGTGCCTGGAGCTCTGGGGGGGATTCACCCCTCCACTTT CAWSSGGDSPLHF
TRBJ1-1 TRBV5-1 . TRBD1 TGCGCCAGCAGCTCCTTCTATGGGGCAGGGGGTAACACTGAAGCTTTCTTT CASSSFYGAGGNTEAFF
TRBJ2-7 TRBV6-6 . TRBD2 TGTGCCAGCAGCCGAGCGGGATACGAGCAGTACTTC CASSRAGYEQYF
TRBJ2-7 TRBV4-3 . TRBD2 TGCGCCAGCAGCCACCTATCGGAGCGGGGCCTAACTTTCTACGAGCAGTACTTC CASSHLSERGLTFYEQYF
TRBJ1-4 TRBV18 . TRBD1 TGTGCCAGCTCGCTCGACAGGGGACCAGAAAAACTGTTTTTT CASSLDRGPEKLFF
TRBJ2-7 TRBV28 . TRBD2 TGTGCCAGCCCCCCAGCGGGGAGACCGGGCTCCTACGAGCAGTACTTC CASPPAGRPGSYEQYF
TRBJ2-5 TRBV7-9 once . TGTGCCAGCAGCCCCGCGGAGACCCAGTACTTC CASSPAETQYF
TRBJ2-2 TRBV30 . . TGTGCCTGGAGCCCTTTTGGGGGGACCGGGGAGCTGTTTTTT CAWSPFGGTGELFF
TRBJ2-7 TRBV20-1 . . TGCAGTGCTTGGACTCCCCACGAGCAGTACTTC CSAWTPHEQYF
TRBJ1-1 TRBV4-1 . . TGCGCCAGCAGCCAAATTACAGGTGGAATCACTGAAGCTTTCTTT CASSQITGGITEAFF
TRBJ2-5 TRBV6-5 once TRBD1 TGTGCCAGCAGTTCCCCGACAGGGGGCTCGGAGACCCAGTACTTC CASSSPTGGSETQYF
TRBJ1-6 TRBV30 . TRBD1 TGTGCCTGGAGTGTCGACAGGGTAGCTTCACCCCTCCACTTT CAWSVDRVASPLHF
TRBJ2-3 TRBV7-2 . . TGTGCCAGCAGCCAAGCCCTACAGGCAGGGGATACGCAGTATTTT CASSQALQAGDTQYF
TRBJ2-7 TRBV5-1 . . TGCGCCAGCAGCTTGGCCTCCTCGGGGGACGTACGGCCCTACGAGCAGTACTTC CASSLASSGDVRPYEQYF
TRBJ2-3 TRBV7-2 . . TGTGCCAGCAGCTTCCGGGGCCAGGGGGATACGCAGTATTTT CASSFRGQGDTQYF
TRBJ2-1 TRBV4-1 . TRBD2 TGCGCCAGCAGCCGAATAGCGGGAGGTCTGGGCAATGAGCAGTTCTTC CASSRIAGGLGNEQFF
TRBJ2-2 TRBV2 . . TGTGCCAGCAGTGGATGGGAGTTGGGGGAGCTGTTTTTT CASSGWELGELFF
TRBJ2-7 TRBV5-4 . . TGTGCCAGCAGCTTGGGAGCCTACGAGCAGTACTTC CASSLGAYEQYF
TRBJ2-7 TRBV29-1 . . TGCAGCGTTGGGCGGGGGCCCTACGAGCAGTACTTC CSVGRGPYEQYF
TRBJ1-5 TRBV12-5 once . TGTGCTAGTGGGTCGAATCAGCCCCAGCATTTT CASGSNQPQHF
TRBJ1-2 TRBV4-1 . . TGCGCCAGCAGACTTGATACAGGGTTTGGTGACTATGGCTACACCTTC CASRLDTGFGDYGYTF
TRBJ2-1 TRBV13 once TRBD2 TGTGCCAGCAGCTTAGTCGGAGGGAGGGTAGAAAATGAGCAGTTCTTC CASSLVGGRVENEQFF
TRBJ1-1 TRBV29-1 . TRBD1 TGCAGCGTACAGGGGAAGATGAACCCTGAAGCTTTCTTT CSVQGKMNPEAFF
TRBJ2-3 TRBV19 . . TGTGCCAGTAGTAGGTATCCAGATACGCAGTATTTT CASSRYPDTQYF
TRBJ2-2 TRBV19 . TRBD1 TGTGCCAGTAGTAGGGGGACAGGGTCGAACACCGGGGAGCTGTTTTTT CASSRGTGSNTGELFF
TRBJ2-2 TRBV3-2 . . TGTGCCATCACCGGGGAGCTGTTTTTT CAITGELFF
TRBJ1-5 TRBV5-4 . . TGTGCCAGCAGCTTGGGTAATCAGCCCCAGCATTTT CASSLGNQPQHF
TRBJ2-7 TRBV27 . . TGTGCCAGCAGTCTATCCGGGTTCAACGAGCAGTACTTC CASSLSGFNEQYF
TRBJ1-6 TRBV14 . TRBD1 TGTGCCAGCAGCCTCCGGACAGGGGCGGGTTCACCCCTCCACTTT CASSLRTGAGSPLHF
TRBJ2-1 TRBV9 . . TGTGCCAGCAGCGTAGTAACGACCGCTGAGCAGTTCTTC CASSVVTTAEQFF
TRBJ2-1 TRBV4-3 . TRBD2 TGCGCCAGCAGCCGCTCGGGACTAGCTTACTACAATGAGCAGTTCTTC CASSRSGLAYYNEQFF
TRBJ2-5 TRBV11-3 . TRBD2 TGTGCCAGCAGCCCTTGGACTAGCGGACCCTATGAAGAGACCCAGTACTTC CASSPWTSGPYEETQYF
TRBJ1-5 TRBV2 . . TGTGCCAGCAGTGACAGAGTTTCCAATCAGCCCCAGCATTTT CASSDRVSNQPQHF
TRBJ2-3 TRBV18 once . TGTGCCAGCTCGTCCAACTCGGCAGATACGCAGTATTTT CASSSNSADTQYF
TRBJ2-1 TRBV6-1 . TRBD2 TGTGCCAGCAGTGCTCTAACTAGCGGGAGGGTGTCCCCCAATGAGCAGTTCTTC CASSALTSGRVSPNEQFF
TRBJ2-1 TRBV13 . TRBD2 TGTGCCAGCAGCTTACGTGGGGGTGGCGCGGGAGGGCTGTTTGATGAGCAGTTCTTC CASSLRGGGAGGLFDEQFF
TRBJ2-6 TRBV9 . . TGTGCCAGCAGCCGTCAGGGTTCCTACTCTGGGGCCAACGTCCTGACTTTC CASSRQGSYSGANVLTF
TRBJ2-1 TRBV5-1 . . TGCGCCAGCAGCTTGTGGAGGGGGGCCTACAATGAGCAGTTCTTC CASSLWRGAYNEQFF
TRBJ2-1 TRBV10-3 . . TGTGCCGCGGGGGCCGGGACAAGCTCCTACAATGAGCAGTTCTTC CAAGAGTSSYNEQFF
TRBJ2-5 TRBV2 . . TGTGCCAGCAGGAATGGAGGGGGCGGGTTGGGAGAGACCCAGTACTTC CASRNGGGGLGETQYF
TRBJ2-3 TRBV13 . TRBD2 TGTGCCAGCAGCCTACGATTTAGCGGGAGCACAGATACGCAGTATTTT CASSLRFSGSTDTQYF
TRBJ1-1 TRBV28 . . TGTGCCAGCCGCCCGGTTTTGGGGAGGGGTGATGAAGCTTTCTTT CASRPVLGRGDEAFF
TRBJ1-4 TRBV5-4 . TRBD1 TGTGCCAGCAGCTTTGGCGGAGGGGGCAAGTATGAAAAACTGTTTTTT CASSFGGGGKYEKLFF
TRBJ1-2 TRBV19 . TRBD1 TGTGCCAGTAGTCCACGGACAGGGCCACTCTATGGCTACACCTTC CASSPRTGPLYGYTF
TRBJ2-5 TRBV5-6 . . TGTGCCAGCAGCTTAATTCTAGGGTTTGCGGAGACCCAGTACTTC CASSLILGFAETQYF
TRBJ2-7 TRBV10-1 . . TGCGCCAGCAGTGACAGGCTGGGGGGACAACTTTACGAGCAGTACTTC CASSDRLGGQLYEQYF
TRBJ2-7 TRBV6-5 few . TGTGCCAGCAGCCGAGGGGAGGAGCAGTACTTC CASSRGEEQYF
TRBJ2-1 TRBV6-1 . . TGTGCCAGCAGTGCGAGGGGAGGATGGGGATACAATGAGCAGTTCTTC CASSARGGWGYNEQFF
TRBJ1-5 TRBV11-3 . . TGTGCCAGCAGCTTACAAGGGGATAGCAATCAGCCCCAGCATTTT CASSLQGDSNQPQHF
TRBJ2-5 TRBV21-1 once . TGTGCCAGCAGCAACGACAAGGGAGGGAAGACCCAGTACTTC CASSNDKGGKTQYF
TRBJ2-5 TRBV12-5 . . TGTGCTAGTGGTTTGGGGGAGCGAGAGACCCAGTACTTC CASGLGERETQYF